A selection of T cell receptor beta chains follows, all from one sample in a study of T cells of healthy individuals. TCRdb ran MiXCR on the 5' RACE reads and lists one entry per CDR3 protein. The top ten clones hold around 16% of a sample with 40,000 to 60,000 distinct CDR3 sequences, 14% to 15% of them seen once. Every receptor here comes from a human donor in good health. The conserved cysteine and the conserved F or W are not part of the CDR3 here. Clone size, where shown, is once, few, many, or a class for clones that have expanded.

clone_size j_call v_call cdr3_aa
- TRBJ2-5 TRBV20-1 SGGQREGNGETQY
few TRBJ1-1 TRBV24-1 ATSETGGGTEAF
few TRBJ2-3 TRBV2 ASNRGGGADTQY
few TRBJ1-5 TRBV6-2/TRBV6-3 ASSYGQNNQPQH
- TRBJ2-3 TRBV5-1 ASSSSSGGAYGTDTQY
- TRBJ2-1 TRBV6-5 ASSRGLAGGNEQF
many TRBJ2-5 TRBV12-3/TRBV12-4 ASSPSGGRKETQY
- TRBJ1-5 TRBV2 ASTLTGGQGQPQH
- TRBJ2-4 TRBV11-2 ASSLGDSLAKNIQY
- TRBJ2-1 TRBV12-3/TRBV12-4 ASRGLAGVNNEQF
many TRBJ2-7 TRBV19 ASSTGDGYEQY
- TRBJ1-1 TRBV21-1 ASSDWTGLNTEAF
many TRBJ1-6 TRBV4-3 ASSQDLTSPLH
many TRBJ2-2 TRBV5-6 ASSSRTSGGAGELF
many TRBJ2-2 TRBV4-1 ASSLSWTSGNTGELF
few TRBJ1-2 TRBV29-1 SVEDAGLDYT
once TRBJ1-3 TRBV29-1 SVVGNTIY
many TRBJ2-7 TRBV7-2 ASSSLAEPTYEQY
- TRBJ2-7 TRBV7-9 ASSLGSGDEQY
- TRBJ1-1 TRBV6-6 ASSYDDLHTEAF
medium-sized TRBJ2-1 TRBV7-3 ASSRSSGGANYNEQF
many TRBJ2-3 TRBV10-3 AIKERETDTQY